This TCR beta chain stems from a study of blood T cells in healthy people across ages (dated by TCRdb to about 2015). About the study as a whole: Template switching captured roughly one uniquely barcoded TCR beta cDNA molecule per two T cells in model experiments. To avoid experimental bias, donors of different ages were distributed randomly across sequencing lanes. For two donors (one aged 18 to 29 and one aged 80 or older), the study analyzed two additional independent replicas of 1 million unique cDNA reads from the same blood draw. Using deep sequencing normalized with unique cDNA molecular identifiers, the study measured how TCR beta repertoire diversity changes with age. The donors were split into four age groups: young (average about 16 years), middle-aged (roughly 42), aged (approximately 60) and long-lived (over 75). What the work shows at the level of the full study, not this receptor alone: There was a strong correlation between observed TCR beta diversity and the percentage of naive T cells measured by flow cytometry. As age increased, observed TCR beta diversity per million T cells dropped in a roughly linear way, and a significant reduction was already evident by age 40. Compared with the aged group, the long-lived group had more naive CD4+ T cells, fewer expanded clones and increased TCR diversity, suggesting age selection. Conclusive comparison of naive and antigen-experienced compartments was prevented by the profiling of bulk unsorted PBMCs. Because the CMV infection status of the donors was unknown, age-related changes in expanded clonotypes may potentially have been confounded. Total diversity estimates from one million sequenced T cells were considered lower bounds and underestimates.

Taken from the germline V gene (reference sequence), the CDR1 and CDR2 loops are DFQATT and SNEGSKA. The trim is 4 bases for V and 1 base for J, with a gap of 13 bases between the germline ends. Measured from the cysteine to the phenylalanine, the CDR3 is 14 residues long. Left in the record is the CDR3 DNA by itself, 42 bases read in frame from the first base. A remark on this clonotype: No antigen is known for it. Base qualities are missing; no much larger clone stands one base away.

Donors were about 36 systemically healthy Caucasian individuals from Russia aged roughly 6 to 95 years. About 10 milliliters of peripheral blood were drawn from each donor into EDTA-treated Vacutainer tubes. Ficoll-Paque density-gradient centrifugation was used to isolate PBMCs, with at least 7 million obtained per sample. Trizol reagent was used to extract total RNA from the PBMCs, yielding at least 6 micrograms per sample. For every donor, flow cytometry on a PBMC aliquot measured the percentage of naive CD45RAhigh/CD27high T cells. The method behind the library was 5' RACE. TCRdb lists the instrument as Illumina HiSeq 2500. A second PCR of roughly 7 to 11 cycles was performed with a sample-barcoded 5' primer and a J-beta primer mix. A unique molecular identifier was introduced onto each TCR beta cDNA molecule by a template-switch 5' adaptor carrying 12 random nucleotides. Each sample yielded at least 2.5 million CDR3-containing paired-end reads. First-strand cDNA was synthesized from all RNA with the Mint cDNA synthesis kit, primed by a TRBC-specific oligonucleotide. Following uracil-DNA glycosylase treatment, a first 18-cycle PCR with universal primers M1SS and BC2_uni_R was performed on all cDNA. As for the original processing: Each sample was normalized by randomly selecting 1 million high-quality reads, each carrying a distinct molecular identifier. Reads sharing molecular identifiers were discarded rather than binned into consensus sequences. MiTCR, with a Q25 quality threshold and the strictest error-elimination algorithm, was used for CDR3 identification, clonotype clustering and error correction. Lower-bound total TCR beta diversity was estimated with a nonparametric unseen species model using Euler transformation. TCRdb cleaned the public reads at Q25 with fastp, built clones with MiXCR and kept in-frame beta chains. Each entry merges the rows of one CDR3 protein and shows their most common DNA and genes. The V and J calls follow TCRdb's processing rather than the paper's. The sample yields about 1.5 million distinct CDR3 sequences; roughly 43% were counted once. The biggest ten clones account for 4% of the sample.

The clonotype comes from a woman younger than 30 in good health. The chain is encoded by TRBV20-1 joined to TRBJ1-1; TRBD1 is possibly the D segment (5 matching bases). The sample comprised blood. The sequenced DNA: TGCAGTGCTACTCTGGGACCGAAGAACACTGAAGCTTTCTTT. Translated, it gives CSATLGPKNTEAFF.